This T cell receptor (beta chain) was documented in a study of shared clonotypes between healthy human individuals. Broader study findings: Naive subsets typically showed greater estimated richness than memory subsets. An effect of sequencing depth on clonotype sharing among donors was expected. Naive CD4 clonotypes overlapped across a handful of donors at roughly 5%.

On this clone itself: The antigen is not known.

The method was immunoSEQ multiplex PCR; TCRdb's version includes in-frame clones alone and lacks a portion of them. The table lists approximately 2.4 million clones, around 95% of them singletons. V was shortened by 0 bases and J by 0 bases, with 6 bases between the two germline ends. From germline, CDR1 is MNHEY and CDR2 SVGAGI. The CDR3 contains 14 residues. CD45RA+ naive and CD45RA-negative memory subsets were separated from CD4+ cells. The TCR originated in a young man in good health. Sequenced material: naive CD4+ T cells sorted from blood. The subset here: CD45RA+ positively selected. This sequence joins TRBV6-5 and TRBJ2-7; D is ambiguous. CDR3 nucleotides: TGTGCCAGCAGTTACTCCCTCGACTCCTACGAGCAGTACTTC. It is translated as CASSYSLDSYEQYF.